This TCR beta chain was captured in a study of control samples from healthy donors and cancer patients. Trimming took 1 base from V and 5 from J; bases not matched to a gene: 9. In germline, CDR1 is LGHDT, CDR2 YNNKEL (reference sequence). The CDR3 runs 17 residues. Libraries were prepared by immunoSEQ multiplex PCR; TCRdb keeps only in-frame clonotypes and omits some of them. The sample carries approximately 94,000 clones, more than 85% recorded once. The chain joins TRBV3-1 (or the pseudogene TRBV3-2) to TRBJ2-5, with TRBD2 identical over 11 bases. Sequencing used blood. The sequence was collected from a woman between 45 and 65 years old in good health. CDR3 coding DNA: TGTGCCAGCAGCCAAGGATTAGCGGGGGGGCCCCTGGAGACCCAGTACTTC. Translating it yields CASSQGLAGGPLETQYF.